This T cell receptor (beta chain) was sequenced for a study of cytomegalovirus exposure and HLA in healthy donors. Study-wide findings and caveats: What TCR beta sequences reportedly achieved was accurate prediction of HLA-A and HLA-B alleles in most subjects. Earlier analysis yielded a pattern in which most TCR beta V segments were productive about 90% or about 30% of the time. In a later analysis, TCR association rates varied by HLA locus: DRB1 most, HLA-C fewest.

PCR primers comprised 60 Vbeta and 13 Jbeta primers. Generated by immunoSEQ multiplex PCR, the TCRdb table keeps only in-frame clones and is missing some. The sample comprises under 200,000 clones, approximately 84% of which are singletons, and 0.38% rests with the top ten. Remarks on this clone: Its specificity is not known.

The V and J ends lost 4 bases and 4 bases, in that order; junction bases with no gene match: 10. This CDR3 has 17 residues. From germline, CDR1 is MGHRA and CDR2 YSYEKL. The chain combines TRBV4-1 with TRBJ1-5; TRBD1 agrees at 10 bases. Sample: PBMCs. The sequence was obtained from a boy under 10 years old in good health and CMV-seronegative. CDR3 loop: CASSPDGQGGSNQPQHF. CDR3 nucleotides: TGCGCCAGCAGCCCAGATGGACAGGGGGGTTCTAATCAGCCCCAGCATTTT.